This T cell receptor (beta chain) was sequenced during a study of T-cell reconstitution after alpha-beta-depleted transplantation in children. This clonotype was observed many times. It was with unique molecular identifiers that the TCRbeta library was prepared. TCRdb reanalysed the PCR reads using MiXCR and keeps one entry per CDR3 protein. The sample records about 400,000 distinct CDR3 sequences, approximately 20% being singletons. Germline V gene lookup returns CDR1 SQVTM and CDR2 ANQGSEA. V was trimmed by 1 base and J by 3 bases, leaving 10 bases between them. The length of the CDR3 is 13 residues.

J is TRBJ2-7 and V is TRBV29-1; D perhaps matches TRBD2 (5 bases). The TCR sequence derives from a human donor who donated a stem cell graft to a child with acute myeloid leukemia. This specimen was PBMCs from the stem cell graft donor, taken from the stem cell graft. This chain's CDR3 is CSVEGETFYEQYF. The CDR3 bases are TGCAGCGTTGAAGGGGAGACTTTCTACGAGCAGTACTTC.